Included here is one T cell receptor (beta chain) sequence, with context. CD8 cells classed as naive were CD45RO-negative and positively selected for CCR7, excluding terminally differentiated effector memory CD45RA+ cells. Participating donors were healthy, HIV-negative adults free of recent acute infections or vaccinations. Clones were sequenced by immunoSEQ multiplex PCR, and TCRdb holds only the in-frame ones, with some missing. The sample has roughly 2.1 million clones, around 93% seen once. The J segment lost 3 bases and the V segment lost 3 bases, leaving 3 bases of the junction unmatched. This CDR3 region has 13 residues. Germline V gene lookup returns CDR1 GTSNPN and CDR2 SVGIG (reference sequence). The data are from a study of shared clonotypes between healthy human individuals.

This chain uses TRBV30 with TRBJ1-2; 8 bases line up with TRBD1. This TCR derives from a young man in good health. Some clones in this sample may be carry-over from other donors' samples. Sequenced: naive CD8+ T cells from PBMCs. Here the CDR3 DNA reads TGTGCCTGGAGAGCGACAGGGGACTATGGCTACACCTTC. This codes for CAWRATGDYGYTF.